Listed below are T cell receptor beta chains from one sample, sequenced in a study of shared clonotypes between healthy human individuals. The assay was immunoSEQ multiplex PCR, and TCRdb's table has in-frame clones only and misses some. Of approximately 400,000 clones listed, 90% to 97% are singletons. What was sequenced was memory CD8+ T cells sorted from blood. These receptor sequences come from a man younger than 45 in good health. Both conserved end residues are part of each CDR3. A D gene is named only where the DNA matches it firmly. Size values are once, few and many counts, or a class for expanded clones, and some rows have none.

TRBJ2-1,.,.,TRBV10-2,CASSEERYGAYNEQFF,TGCGCCAGCAGTGAAGAGAGGTACGGGGCTTACAATGAGCAGTTCTTC
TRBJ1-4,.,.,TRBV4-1,CASSPTYRRAGNEKLFF,TGCGCCAGCAGCCCCACTTATCGAAGGGCCGGTAATGAAAAACTGTTTTTT
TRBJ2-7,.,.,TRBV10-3,CAISESGGLDSYEQYF,TGTGCCATCAGTGAGTCTGGCGGACTGGACTCCTACGAGCAGTACTTC
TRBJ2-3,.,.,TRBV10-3,CAISESIWVTGVSQYF,TGTGCCATCAGTGAGTCAATATGGGTTACGGGAGTATCGCAGTATTTT
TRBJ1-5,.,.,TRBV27,CASKVGGQPQHF,TGTGCCAGCAAGGTAGGAGGTCAGCCCCAGCATTTT
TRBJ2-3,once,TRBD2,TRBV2,CASSVRLAGADTQYF,TGTGCCAGCAGTGTCCGACTAGCGGGCGCAGATACGCAGTATTTT
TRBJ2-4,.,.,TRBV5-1,CASSPMGGKAKNIQYF,TGCGCCAGCAGCCCGATGGGGGGAAAGGCCAAAAACATTCAGTACTTC
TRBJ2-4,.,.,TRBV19,CASSIGIAKNIQYF,TGTGCCAGTAGTATAGGGATAGCCAAAAACATTCAGTACTTC
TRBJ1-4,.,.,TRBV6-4,CASSATQGRKWEKLFF,TGTGCCAGCAGTGCCACTCAGGGGAGAAAATGGGAAAAACTGTTTTTT
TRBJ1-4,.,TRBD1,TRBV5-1,CASSLSGAGGEKLFF,TGCGCCAGCAGCTTGAGTGGAGCAGGGGGCGAAAAACTGTTTTTT
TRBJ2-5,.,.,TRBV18,CASSLAQETQYF,TGTGCCAGCTCACTCGCCCAAGAGACCCAGTACTTC
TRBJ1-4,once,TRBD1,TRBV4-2,CASSRDRATNEKLFF,TGTGCCAGCAGCCGGGACAGGGCAACTAATGAAAAACTGTTTTTT
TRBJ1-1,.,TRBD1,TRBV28,CASSPWGQSLENTEAFF,TGTGCCAGCAGTCCATGGGGACAGAGCCTAGAGAACACTGAAGCTTTCTTT
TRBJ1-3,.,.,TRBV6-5,CASSYSRTNSPNTIYF,TGTGCCAGCAGTTACTCGAGGACGAATTCCCCGAACACCATATATTTT
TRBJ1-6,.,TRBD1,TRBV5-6,CASSRRQGSRNSPLHF,TGTGCCAGCAGCAGAAGACAGGGATCCCGCAATTCACCCCTCCACTTT
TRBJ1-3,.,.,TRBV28,CLSGKSSGNTIYF,TGTCTTTCTGGGAAATCCTCTGGAAACACCATATATTTT
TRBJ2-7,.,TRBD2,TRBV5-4,CASSRTSGRDEQYF,TGTGCCAGCAGCCGGACTAGCGGGAGGGACGAGCAGTACTTC
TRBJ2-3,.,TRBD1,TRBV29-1,CSVAQGAKQDTQYF,TGCAGCGTCGCACAGGGGGCGAAACAGGATACGCAGTATTTT
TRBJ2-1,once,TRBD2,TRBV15,CATSRDRFRLAGLDEQFF,TGTGCCACCAGCAGAGATAGATTTCGGCTAGCGGGATTGGATGAGCAGTTCTTC
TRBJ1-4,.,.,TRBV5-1,CASSLGTSATNEKLFF,TGCGCCAGCAGTCTCGGGACCTCTGCAACTAATGAAAAACTGTTTTTT
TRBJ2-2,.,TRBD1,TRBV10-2,CASLGGAGELFF,TGCGCCAGTCTAGGGGGCGCCGGGGAGCTGTTTTTT
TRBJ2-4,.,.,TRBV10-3,CAIRPMGADIQYF,TGTGCCATCAGGCCAATGGGAGCCGACATTCAGTACTTC
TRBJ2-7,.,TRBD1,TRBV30,CAWSVSQGAFYEQYF,TGTGCCTGGAGTGTTTCCCAGGGGGCCTTCTACGAGCAGTACTTC